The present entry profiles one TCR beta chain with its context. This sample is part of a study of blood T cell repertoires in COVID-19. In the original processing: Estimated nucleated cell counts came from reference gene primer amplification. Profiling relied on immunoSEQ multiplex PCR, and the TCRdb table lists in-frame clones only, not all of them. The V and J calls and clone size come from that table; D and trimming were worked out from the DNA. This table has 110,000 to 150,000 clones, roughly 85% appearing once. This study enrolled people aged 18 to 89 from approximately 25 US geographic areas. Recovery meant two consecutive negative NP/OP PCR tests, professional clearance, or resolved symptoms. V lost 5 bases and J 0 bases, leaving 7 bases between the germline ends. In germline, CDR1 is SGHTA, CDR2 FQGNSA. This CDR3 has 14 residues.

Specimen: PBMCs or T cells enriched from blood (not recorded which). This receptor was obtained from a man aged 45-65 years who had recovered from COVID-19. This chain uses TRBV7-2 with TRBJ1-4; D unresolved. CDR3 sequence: CASSLQTTNEKLFF. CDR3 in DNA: TGTGCCAGCAGCCTACAGACAACTAATGAAAAACTGTTTTTT.